One and the same sample provided the 17 T cell receptor beta chains below, sequenced in a study of metastatic and nonmetastatic thyroid tumors. TCRdb re-analyzed the PCR reads using MiXCR. The profile covers almost 5,500 clones, with 30% to 40% appearing a single time and roughly 32% taken by the ten largest. No patient had received any treatment before thyroid surgery. The specimen sequenced was adjacent normal tissue. These receptors all stem from a female donor with papillary thyroid cancer or a benign thyroid nodule (not recorded which). Some clones in this sample may be carry-over from other donors' samples.

The J gene is TRBJ2-4, the V gene TRBV30, with 9 bases matching TRBD1. TRBJ2-1 matches the DNA end more closely, so the J call is doubtful. The CDR3 spans 15 residues. Germline assignment: CDR1 GTSNPN and CDR2 SVGIG (reference sequence). Written as DNA, the CDR3 is TGTGCCTGGAGTCGCGGGGACAGGGCCCCCAATGAGCAGTTCTTC. Translating gives CAWSRGDRAPNEQFF.

The gene calls are TRBV2 and TRBJ2-7; TRBD1 matches at 8 bases. Germline V gene lookup returns CDR1 SNHLY and CDR2 FYNNEI. The V segment lost 5 bases and the J segment 2 bases; nucleotides outside the gene matches: 11. This CDR3 is 16 amino acids long. Written as DNA, the CDR3 is TGTGCCAGCAGTAAGCCACGGGACAGGCCCACCTACGAGCAGTACTTC. The encoded protein is CASSKPRDRPTYEQYF.

Details on this clone: The junction differs from germline at one of its ends, possibly a read error. The rearrangement joins TRBV12-3 or TRBV12-4 to TRBJ1-1; a weak D match, TRBD1 (6 bases). The CDR3 loop spans 17 amino acids. The DNA for the CDR3 is TGTGCCGGCAGTCCGTGTGGGGGCGCGGTCGGTGGGACTGAAGCTTTCTTT. It specifies CAGSPCGGAVGGTEAFF.

V and J are TRBV5-1 and TRBJ1-2; a possible D gene is TRBD1 (5 bases). Between the trimmed V and J ends, which lost 1 base and 1 base, there was a span of 17 bases. Germline V CDR1 and CDR2: SGHRS, YFSETQ. The length of the CDR3 is 17 residues. This CDR3 is CASSLMATGRNNYGYTF. DNA of the CDR3: TGCGCCAGCAGCTTGATGGCGACGGGACGGAATAACTATGGCTACACCTTC.

The chain has TRBV5-5 and TRBJ2-7; 7 bases map to TRBD1. Germline CDR1 is SGHKS and CDR2 is YYEKEE (reference sequence). The junction had 8 bases not matched to a gene; V was cut back by 5 bases and J by 0 bases. This CDR3 is built from 15 residues. The DNA of the CDR3 is TGTGCCAGCAGTCTTTCCGGGACAGCCTCCTACGAGCAGTACTTC. It encodes CASSLSGTASYEQYF.

This chain links TRBV6-2 or TRBV6-3 with TRBJ2-1, with D perhaps TRBD1 (6 bases). Per the germline V gene, CDR1 is MNHEY and CDR2 is SVGEGT. The CDR3 is 11 residues long. V was cut by 8 bases and J by 6 bases, with 8 bases left in between. The CDR3 DNA follows: TGTGCCAGCCAGGGGAGCAATGAGCAGTTCTTC. Its translation is CASQGSNEQFF.

This clone has only a few counts. The chain recombines TRBV28 with TRBJ1-2; D not certain. Trimming left V 5 bases short and J 8 bases short, with 18 bases between. Germline assignment: CDR1 MDHEN and CDR2 SYDVKM. The CDR3 is 14 residues long. CDR3 nucleotides: TGTGCCAGCAGTCCACCGGCCCCGGGCAACGGCTACACCTTC. Protein sequence: CASSPPAPGNGYTF.

This chain joins TRBV6-9 and TRBJ2-3; D possibly corresponds to TRBD2 (6 bases). This CDR3 is built from 15 residues. The V end lost 4 bases, the J end lost 1 base, and 12 bases lay between the germline ends. Germline loops: CDR1 MNHGY, CDR2 SVAAGI. CDR3: CASSSGTGGTDTQYF. The CDR3 DNA is TGTGCCAGCAGTTCCGGGACTGGCGGCACAGATACGCAGTATTTT.

This chain links TRBV11-2 with TRBJ1-5, with 7 bases matching TRBD1. Per the germline V gene, CDR1 is SGHAT and CDR2 is FQNNGV. Germline trimming cut 3 bases from V and 2 bases from J; bases unmatched to any gene: 1. The length of the CDR3 is 14 residues. The CDR3: CASSFGQGNQPQHF. CDR3 bases: TGTGCCAGCAGCTTCGGACAGGGCAATCAGCCCCAGCATTTT.

The chain joins TRBV20-1 to TRBJ1-1; D gene ambiguous. The V and J ends lost 4 bases and 0 bases respectively, with 15 bases between them. Germline V CDR1 and CDR2: DFQATT, SNEGSKA (reference sequence). The CDR3 has 15 amino acids. CDR3 sequence: CSATDPLTVNTEAFF. CDR3 nucleotide sequence: TGCAGTGCTACCGACCCGCTGACGGTGAACACTGAAGCTTTCTTT.

As regards this clone: The junction shows a germline mismatch at one end, possibly a read error. The chain has TRBV20-1 and TRBJ2-1; D not certain. Germline values: CDR1 DFQATT, CDR2 SNEGSKA (reference sequence). The CDR3 has 14 amino acids. Written as DNA, the CDR3 is TGCAGTGCTAGATTAGTGGGGTCCTCCAATGAGCAGTTCTTC. Translating gives CSARLVGSSNEQFF.

This chain joins TRBV19 and TRBJ1-3, with TRBD1 as a possible D gene (6 bases). The germline V gene encodes CDR1 LNHDA and CDR2 SQIVND (reference sequence). The CDR3 has 14 amino acids. The V gene lost 7 bases and the J gene lost 2 bases, with 12 bases spanning the gap. The chain's CDR3 is CASTTGTTGNTIYF. The CDR3 DNA follows: TGTGCCAGTACGACCGGGACAACTGGAAACACCATATATTTT.

The V and J genes are TRBV6-1 and TRBJ2-3, with D uncertain. CDR1 and CDR2 from the germline V gene are MNHNS and SASEGT. The germline V and J ends were trimmed by 2 bases and 4 bases, with 16 bases remaining between them. The CDR3 extends over 16 amino acids. The CDR3 bases are TGTGCCAGCAGTGAACGAGTACATGGTGATCCAGATACGCAGTATTTT. It is translated as CASSERVHGDPDTQYF.

This clone was counted once. The chain carries TRBV18 and TRBJ1-1; the D is unclear. Between the trimmed V and J ends, which lost 2 bases and 4 bases, there was a span of 5 bases. From germline, CDR1 is KGHSH and CDR2 LQKENI. The CDR3 length is 12 residues. This CDR3 reads CASSPSITEAFF. The CDR3 DNA reads TGTGCCAGCTCACCAAGCATCACTGAAGCTTTCTTT.

This rearrangement joins TRBV5-1 to TRBJ2-3, with TRBD1 matching over 8 bases. This CDR3 contains 15 residues. CDR1 SGHRS and CDR2 YFSETQ come from the germline V gene. J gave up 2 bases and V 3 bases, and 5 bases lay outside the gene matches. Here the CDR3 DNA reads TGCGCCAGCAGCTCTCCGGGACAGGACACAGATACGCAGTATTTT. Protein product: CASSSPGQDTDTQYF.

The V gene is TRBV30, the J gene TRBJ2-1; the match to TRBD1 covers 7 bases. Germline V gene lookup returns CDR1 GTSNPN and CDR2 SVGIG (reference sequence). The CDR3 has 14 amino acids. After removal of 3 bases from V and 10 bases from J, the junction contained 12 bases not matched to a gene. The CDR3 loop is CAWRTGTDLREQFF. The CDR3 DNA is TGTGCCTGGAGGACTGGGACAGACCTTCGAGAGCAGTTCTTC.

The rearrangement links TRBV18 to TRBJ1-3; tentatively, D is TRBD1 (5 bases). Germline assignment: CDR1 KGHSH and CDR2 LQKENI. The CDR3 is made up of 15 amino acids. V lost 1 base and J 3 bases, leaving 10 bases between the germline ends. CDR3 nucleotides: TGTGCCAGCTCACCACGCCAGGGTGGTGGAAACACCATATATTTT. Protein: CASSPRQGGGNTIYF.